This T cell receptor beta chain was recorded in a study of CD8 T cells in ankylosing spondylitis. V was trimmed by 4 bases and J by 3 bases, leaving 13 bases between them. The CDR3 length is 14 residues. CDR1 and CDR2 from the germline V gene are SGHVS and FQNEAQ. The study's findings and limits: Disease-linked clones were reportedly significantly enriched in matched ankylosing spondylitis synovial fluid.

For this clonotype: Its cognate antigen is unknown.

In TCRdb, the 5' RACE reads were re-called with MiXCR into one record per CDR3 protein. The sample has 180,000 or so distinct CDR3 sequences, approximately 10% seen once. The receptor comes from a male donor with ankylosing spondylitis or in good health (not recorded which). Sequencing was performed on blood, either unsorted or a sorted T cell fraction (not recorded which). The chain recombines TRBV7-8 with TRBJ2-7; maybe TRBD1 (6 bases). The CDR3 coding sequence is TGTGCCAGCAGCTCCGGACAGTCCTACTACGAGCAGTACTTC. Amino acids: CASSSGQSYYEQYF.